This TCR beta chain was captured by sequencing in a study of blood T cell repertoires in COVID-19. Study at large: Sites in the United States, Italy and Spain provided acute and convalescent COVID-19 samples.

Generated by immunoSEQ multiplex PCR, the TCRdb table keeps only in-frame clones and is missing some. The data hold around 470,000 clones, with about 90% observed a single time. V was shortened by 4 bases and J by 4 bases, with 13 bases between the two germline ends. The CDR3 totals 14 residues. In germline, CDR1 is LGHDT, CDR2 YNNKEL (reference sequence). This clonotype was sampled from a man between 18 and 35 years old who had recovered from COVID-19. This sequence joins TRBV3-1 (or the pseudogene TRBV3-2) and TRBJ1-2, with D perhaps matching TRBD1 (6 bases). The specimen sequenced was PBMCs or T cells enriched from blood (not recorded which). The CDR3 sequence is CASSLQGAVYGYTF. As DNA, the CDR3 is TGTGCCAGCAGCCTACAGGGCGCGGTCTATGGCTACACCTTC.